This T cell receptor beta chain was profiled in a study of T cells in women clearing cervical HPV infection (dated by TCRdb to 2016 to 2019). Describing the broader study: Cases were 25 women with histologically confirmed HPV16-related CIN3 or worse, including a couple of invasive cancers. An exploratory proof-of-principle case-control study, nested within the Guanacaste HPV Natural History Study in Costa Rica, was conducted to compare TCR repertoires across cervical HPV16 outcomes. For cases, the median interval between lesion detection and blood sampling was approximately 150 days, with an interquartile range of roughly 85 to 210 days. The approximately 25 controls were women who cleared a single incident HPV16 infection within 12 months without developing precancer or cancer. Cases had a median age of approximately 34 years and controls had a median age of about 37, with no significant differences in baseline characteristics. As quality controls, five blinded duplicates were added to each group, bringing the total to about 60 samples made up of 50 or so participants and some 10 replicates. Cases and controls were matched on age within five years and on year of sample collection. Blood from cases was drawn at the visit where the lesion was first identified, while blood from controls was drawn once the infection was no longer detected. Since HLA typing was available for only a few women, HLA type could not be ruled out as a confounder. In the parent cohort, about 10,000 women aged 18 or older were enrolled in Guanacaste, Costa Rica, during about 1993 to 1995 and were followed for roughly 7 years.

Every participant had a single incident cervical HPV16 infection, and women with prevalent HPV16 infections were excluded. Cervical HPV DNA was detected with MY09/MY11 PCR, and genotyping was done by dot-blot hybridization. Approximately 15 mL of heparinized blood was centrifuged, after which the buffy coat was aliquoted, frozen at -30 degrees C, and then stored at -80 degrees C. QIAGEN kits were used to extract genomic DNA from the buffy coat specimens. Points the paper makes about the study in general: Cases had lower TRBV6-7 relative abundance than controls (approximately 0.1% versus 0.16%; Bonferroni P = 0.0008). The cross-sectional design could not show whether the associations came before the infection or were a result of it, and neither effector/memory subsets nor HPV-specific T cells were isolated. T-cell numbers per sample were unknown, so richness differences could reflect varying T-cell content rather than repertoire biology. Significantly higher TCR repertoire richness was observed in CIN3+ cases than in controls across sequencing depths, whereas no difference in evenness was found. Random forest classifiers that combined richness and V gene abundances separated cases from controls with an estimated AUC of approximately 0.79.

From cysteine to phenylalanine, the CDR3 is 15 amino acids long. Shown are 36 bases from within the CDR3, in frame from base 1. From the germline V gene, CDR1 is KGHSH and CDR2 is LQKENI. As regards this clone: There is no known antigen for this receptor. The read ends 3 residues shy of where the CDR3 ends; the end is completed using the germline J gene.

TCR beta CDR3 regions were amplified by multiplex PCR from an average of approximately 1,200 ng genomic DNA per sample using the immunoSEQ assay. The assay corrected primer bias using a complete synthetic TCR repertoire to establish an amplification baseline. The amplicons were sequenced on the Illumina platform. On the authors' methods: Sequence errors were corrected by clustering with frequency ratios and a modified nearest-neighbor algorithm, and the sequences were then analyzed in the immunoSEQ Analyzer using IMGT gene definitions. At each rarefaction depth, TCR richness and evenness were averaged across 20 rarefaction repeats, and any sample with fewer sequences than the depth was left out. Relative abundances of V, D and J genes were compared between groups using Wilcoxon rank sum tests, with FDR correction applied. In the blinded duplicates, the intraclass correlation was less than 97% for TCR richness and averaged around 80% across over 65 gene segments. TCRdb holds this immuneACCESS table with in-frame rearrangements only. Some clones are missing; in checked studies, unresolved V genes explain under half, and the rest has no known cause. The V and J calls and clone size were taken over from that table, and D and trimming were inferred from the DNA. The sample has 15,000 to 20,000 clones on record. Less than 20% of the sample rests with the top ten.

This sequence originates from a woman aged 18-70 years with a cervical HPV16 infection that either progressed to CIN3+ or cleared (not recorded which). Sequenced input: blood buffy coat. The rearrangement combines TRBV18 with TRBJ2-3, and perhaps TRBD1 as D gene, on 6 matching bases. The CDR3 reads CASSPPAAQGQPQYF. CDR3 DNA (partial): TGTGCCAGCTCACCACCGGCAGCTCAAGGACAGCCG. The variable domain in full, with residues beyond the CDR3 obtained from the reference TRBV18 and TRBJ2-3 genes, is NAGVMQNPRHLVRRRGQEARLRCSPMKGHSHVYWYRQLPEEGLKFMVYLQKENIIDESGMPKERFSAEFPKEGPSILRIQQVVRGDSAAYFCASSPPAAQGQPQYFGPGTRLTVL.